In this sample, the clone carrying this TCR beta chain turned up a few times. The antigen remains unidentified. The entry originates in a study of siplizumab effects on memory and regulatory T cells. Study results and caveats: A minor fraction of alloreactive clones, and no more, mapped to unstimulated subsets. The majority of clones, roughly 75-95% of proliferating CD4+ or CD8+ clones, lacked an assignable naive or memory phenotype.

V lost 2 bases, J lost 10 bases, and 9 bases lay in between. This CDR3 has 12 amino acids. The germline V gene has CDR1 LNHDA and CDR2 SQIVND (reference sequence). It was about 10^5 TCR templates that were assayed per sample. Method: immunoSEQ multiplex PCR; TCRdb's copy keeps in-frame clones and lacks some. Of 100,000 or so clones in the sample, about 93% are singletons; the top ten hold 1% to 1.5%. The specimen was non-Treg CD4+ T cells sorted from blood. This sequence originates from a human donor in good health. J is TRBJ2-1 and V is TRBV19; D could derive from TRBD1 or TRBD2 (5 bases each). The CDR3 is CASSITGREQFF. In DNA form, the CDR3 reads TGTGCCAGTAGTATAACGGGGCGAGAGCAGTTCTTC.